Below are 10 T cell receptor beta chains sequenced from a single sample in a study of blood T cells in healthy people across ages. The authors ran a second PCR of 7 to 11 cycles using a sample-barcoded 5' primer and a J-beta primer mix. MiXCR was run by TCRdb on the 5' RACE reads, yielding one entry per CDR3 protein. The data contain under 1,100,000 distinct CDR3 sequences, almost 25% of them singletons. The same sample was also studied in work on T cells of mothers and their children.

Sequenced input: blood. These receptors were collected from a girl aged 2-10 years in good health.

This clonotype was counted at least ten times. The V gene is TRBV28, the J gene TRBJ2-4, with D perhaps assigned TRBD1 or TRBD2 (5 bases each). The CDR3 is 12 amino acids. V lost 10 bases, J lost 8 bases, and 15 bases lay in between. Germline assignment: CDR1 MDHEN and CDR2 SYDVKM. The CDR3 region is CATGGTTYIQYF. In DNA form, the CDR3 reads TGTGCCACTGGGGGAACGACGTACATTCAGTACTTC.

The CDR3 nucleotides read TGTGCCAGCAGCCAAGGGACAGAGCTTTACGAGCAGTACTTC. Protein sequence: CASSQGTELYEQYF. This rearrangement joins TRBV7-2 to TRBJ2-7; 7 bases map to TRBD1. CDR1 SGHTA and CDR2 FQGNSA come from the germline V gene. The CDR3 runs to 14 residues. V trimming: 5 bases; J trimming: 4 bases; junction bases outside the gene matches: 8.

This clonotype appeared a few times. V and J are TRBV7-2 and TRBJ2-7; no clear D. The germline gives CDR1 SGHTA, CDR2 FQGNSA. The CDR3 runs to 14 residues. V was cut by 0 bases and J by 0 bases, with 6 bases left in between. The CDR3 nucleotides read TGTGCCAGCAGCTTAGCGGGAATCTCCTACGAGCAGTACTTC. Its protein is CASSLAGISYEQYF.

The chain links TRBV7-9 to TRBJ1-1, with 8 bases identical to TRBD1. In germline, CDR1 is SEHNR, CDR2 FQNEAQ (reference sequence). This CDR3 has 13 residues. The junction had 8 bases not matched to a gene; V was cut back by 5 bases and J by 9 bases. The CDR3, as DNA: TGTGCCAGCAGCCCGAAGGGACAGGCGAAAGCTTTCTTT. Translated: CASSPKGQAKAFF.

The rearrangement links TRBV20-1 to TRBJ2-1; D remains ambiguous. The V end lost 0 bases, the J end lost 10 bases, and 4 bases lay between the germline ends. The CDR3 extends over 10 amino acids. The germline V gene has CDR1 DFQATT and CDR2 SNEGSKA (reference sequence). The CDR3 protein is CSARDGEQFF. The CDR3, as DNA: TGCAGTGCTAGAGATGGCGAGCAGTTCTTC.

The genes are TRBV7-9 and TRBJ2-5; D is uncertain. This CDR3 spans 16 amino acids. V lost 4 bases and J lost 5, with 20 bases in between. Germline loops: CDR1 SEHNR, CDR2 FQNEAQ (reference sequence). The CDR3 bases are TGTGCCAGCAGCTCTCCCACTACACGGTGGCGGGAGACCCAGTACTTC. Its protein is CASSSPTTRWRETQYF.

CDR3 amino acids: CAISALATSSSTDTQYF. DNA for the CDR3: TGTGCCATCAGTGCGCTAGCGACTTCTTCTAGCACAGATACGCAGTATTTT. The V gene is TRBV10-3, the J gene TRBJ2-3; a weak D match, TRBD2 (6 bases). Trimming pared 4 bases from V and 0 bases from J, leaving 17 bases between. Germline loops: CDR1 ENHRY, CDR2 SYGVKD. This CDR3 is 17 amino acids long.

The J gene is TRBJ2-3, the V gene TRBV10-3; D gene uncertain. Germline V gene data show CDR1 as ENHRY and CDR2 as SYGVKD. V lost 6 bases, J lost 3 bases, and 7 bases lay in between. CDR3 length equals 12 residues. This CDR3 is CAISQTTDTQYF. The DNA for the CDR3 is TGTGCCATCAGCCAGACAACAGATACGCAGTATTTT.

The chain employs TRBV12-3 or TRBV12-4 and TRBJ2-3; 7 bases map to TRBD2. Trimming took 3 bases from V and 4 from J; bases not matched to a gene: 7. CDR3 length equals 15 residues. The CDR3: CASSFGVAGADTQYF. In nucleotides, the CDR3 is TGTGCCAGCAGTTTCGGGGTAGCGGGCGCAGATACGCAGTATTTT.

The CDR3 loop reads CSVVGLGEQFF. The CDR3 DNA is TGCAGCGTTGTGGGCCTCGGGGAGCAGTTCTTC. The rearrangement joins TRBV29-1 to TRBJ2-7; D is ambiguous. Matching the DNA end better, TRBJ2-1 makes the J call doubtful. CDR1 SQVTM and CDR2 ANQGSEA come from the germline V gene. The CDR3 covers 11 residues.